This T cell receptor (beta chain) is drawn from a study of human T cells and chemical hapten exposure. Study overall: Readings were taken at 6 days from patch tests that had applied 0.01% DPC to the upper back.

The CDR3 spans 15 residues. Germline V gene lookup returns CDR1 SGHTA and CDR2 FQGTGA. V shed 3 bases and J shed 1 base, with 10 bases lying between them. Regarding time point: patch test 1, 2 weeks after DPC sensitization. Indicated treatment: therapeutic diphenylcyclopropenone sensitization with weekly scalp DPC. Each CDR3 protein gets one entry after TCRdb re-called the RACE reads with MiXCR. The table lists fewer than 400,000 distinct CDR3 sequences, approximately 6.3% of them singletons, with 7.5% to 8.5% in the top ten. This rearrangement joins TRBV7-3 to TRBJ2-1; no reliable D call. The material sequenced was whole blood, taken in connection with sensitization to the hapten diphenylcyclopropenone (DPC). This TCR derives from a woman between 18 and 29 years old with alopecia areata. Some clones in this sample may be carry-over from other donors' samples. Here the CDR3 DNA reads TGTGCCAGCAGCTTGGACCATGGATCCTACAATGAGCAGTTCTTC. This sequence encodes CASSLDHGSYNEQFF.